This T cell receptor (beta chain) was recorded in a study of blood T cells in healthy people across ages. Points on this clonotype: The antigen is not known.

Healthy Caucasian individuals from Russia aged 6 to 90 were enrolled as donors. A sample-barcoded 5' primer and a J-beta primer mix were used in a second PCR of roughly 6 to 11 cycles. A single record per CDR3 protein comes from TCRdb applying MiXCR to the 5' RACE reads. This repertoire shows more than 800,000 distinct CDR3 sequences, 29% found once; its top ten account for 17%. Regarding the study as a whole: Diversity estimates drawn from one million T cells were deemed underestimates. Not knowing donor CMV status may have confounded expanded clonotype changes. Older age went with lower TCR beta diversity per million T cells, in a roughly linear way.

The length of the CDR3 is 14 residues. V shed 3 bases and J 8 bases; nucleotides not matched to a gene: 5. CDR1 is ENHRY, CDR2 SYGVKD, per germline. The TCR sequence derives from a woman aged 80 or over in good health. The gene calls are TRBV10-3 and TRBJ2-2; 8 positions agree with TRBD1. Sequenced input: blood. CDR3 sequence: CAISELDREGELFF. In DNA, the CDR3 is TGTGCCATCAGTGAACTGGACAGGGAAGGGGAGCTGTTTTTT.